The entry below gives a single TCR beta chain sequence along with its context. The antigen is undetermined. The data are from a study of shared clonotypes between healthy human individuals. As for the study in general: CD4 naive and memory got three plates each, CD8 naive two, CD8 memory one. Study-wide findings and caveats: Blood alone was sampled, and tissue repertoires likely differ. Read depth was anticipated to influence clonotype sharing among donors.

Data came from immunoSEQ multiplex PCR; TCRdb stores just in-frame clones and leaves some out. The sample consists of roughly 640,000 clones, approximately 79% of them appearing once. CDR3 length equals 13 residues. Germline CDR1 reads SNHLY; CDR2 reads FYNNEI. J was trimmed by 4 bases and V by 4 bases; bases with no gene match: 2. The V and J genes are TRBV2 and TRBJ2-5; 8 bases fit TRBD2. Sequencing was performed on memory CD4+ T cells sorted from blood. Described subset: CD45RA-negative fraction. The TCR comes from a woman aged 25-40 years in good health. The CDR3 DNA reads TGTGCCAGCAGTGTGCTAGCGGGAGAGACCCAGTACTTC. Translation gives CASSVLAGETQYF.